This T cell receptor beta chain was profiled in a study of blood T cell repertoires in COVID-19. The table came from immunoSEQ multiplex PCR; TCRdb's copy has only in-frame clones and leaves some out. Found here are fewer than 300,000 clones, about 91% of them singletons; the top ten hold around 2.6%. The sequence was obtained from a person between 18 and 30 years old with COVID-19, enrolled during active disease. Sequenced material: peripheral blood.

The CDR3 reads CASSVGGQGNYGYTF. DNA of the CDR3: TGTGCCAGCAGCGTAGGAGGACAGGGGAACTATGGCTACACCTTC. The rearrangement joins TRBV9 to TRBJ1-2, with 9 bases that match TRBD1. The CDR3 totals 15 residues. Germline V gene lookup returns CDR1 SGDLS and CDR2 YYNGEE. Trimming at V came to 0 bases and at J to 2 bases, leaving 2 bases not matched to a gene.